This T cell receptor beta chain was recorded in a study of T cells after yellow fever vaccination (dated by TCRdb to the late 2010s). Looking at the study overall: Staining for CD3, CD45RA, CCR7 and CD95 was used to sort memory subsets (EM, EMRA, CM and Tscm) on a BD FACS Aria III. To follow T-cell clones before and after primary and booster YFV17D yellow fever vaccination, bulk TCR alpha and beta repertoires were sequenced over time. Blood was collected at multiple timepoints before and after primary and secondary immunization, and bulk PBMC replicates and cell subsets were isolated. Memory subsets were sorted on days 0, 15 and 45 and at 18 months after primary vaccination, and on days 0, 15 and 45 after the 30-year booster. Two healthy male donors made up the cohort, one aged 18 to 29 years and the other aged 30 to 39 years. Libraries from fractions with low cell numbers were prepared with the SMART-Seq v4 Ultra Low Input RNA kit.

Overall study results and their limits: The secondary T-cell response was found to be weaker but faster than the primary response, with a peak reached on day 5 rather than on day 15. A small share of clonotypes was detected in both CD4 and CD8 compartments, with the overlap likely arising from convergent recombination. After the booster, most clones that had expanded after primary vaccination were detected again (about 95% of CD4 and around nine tenths of CD8), suggesting broad maintenance of memory. Computational filtering was needed because FACS-sorted repertoires could contain abundant contaminating clonotypes from the bulk population. Because only a couple of donors were included in the study, the extent to which the findings can be generalized is limited. On day 0, almost all vaccine-responding clonotypes were below detection in the sorted memory subsets.

The label giving this sample's treatment or condition can be read as: live attenuated yellow fever vaccine strain. A standard Ficoll-Paque protocol was used to isolate PBMCs from peripheral blood. For sorted memory subsets, RNA extraction was done with the RNeasy Micro Kit. In the case of this clonotype: Per-base qualities were not stored, and no clone one base away is much larger.

Synthesis of TCR cDNA relied on 5'RACE template switching, a step that introduced a universal primer site along with unique molecular identifiers. cDNA synthesis was primed from both the TCR alpha and TCR beta constant segments. Library amplification used two PCR steps, and the second PCR step added sample barcodes and sequencing adapters. Sequencing of libraries was done on Illumina HiSeq 2500 (2x100 bp) or NovaSeq (2x150 bp). On the study's bioinformatics: MIGEC was used to demultiplex reads and collapse the reads into UMI consensus sequences, and MiXCR was used for V(D)J alignment. Clonotypes responding to the vaccine were identified with edgeR on replicate PBMC samples, with the criteria of FDR below 0.01 and a log2 fold change above 5 up to day 15. Each bulk clonotype received a CD4 or CD8 identity based on whether the sequenced CD4 or CD8 repertoire contained that clonotype at higher abundance. Clonotype frequencies in memory subsets were weighted by FACS-sorted cell numbers to estimate each clone's distribution across memory phenotypes. TCRdb reprocessed the public reads (quality trimming at Q25 with fastp, clone calling with MiXCR) and kept in-frame beta chains. All rows with the same CDR3 protein become a single entry with the most common DNA and genes. TCRdb, not the original authors, processed these V and J calls. The sample records 30,000 to 40,000 distinct CDR3 sequences, about 6.6% of which are singletons. The top ten hold less than 25% of the sample.

The germline ends are 15 bases apart after V is trimmed by 1 base and J by 8 bases. CDR1 DFQATT and CDR2 SNEGSKA were looked up in the germline V gene (reference sequence). From the cysteine up to the phenylalanine, the CDR3 has a length of 14 residues. Only the CDR3 DNA is retained, 42 bases long and in frame from the first base. The clonotype was recovered from a young man who received the YFV17D yellow fever vaccine. The V gene is TRBV20-1 and the J gene is TRBJ2-1, with the D gene not confidently named. The sample here was PBMCs, either bulk or a sorted T-cell subset (CD4+, CD8+, memory, or dextramer-sorted; not recorded which), taken on the day of the first yellow fever vaccination. Here is the DNA: TGCAGTGCTAGAGCCCCCCAGGTTGGGGATGAGCAGTTCTTC. It translates to CSARAPQVGDEQFF.